A single sample gave rise to the 20 T cell receptor beta chains below, sequenced in a study of T cell responses to AZD1222 COVID-19 vaccine. The assay was immunoSEQ multiplex PCR, and TCRdb's table has in-frame clones only and misses some. The sample carries approximately 130,000 clones, approximately 85% recorded once. This sample comprised peripheral blood, obtained on day 0 of AZD1222 vaccination. The receptor source for this set is an adult in good health.

The V and J genes are TRBV3-1 (or the pseudogene TRBV3-2) and TRBJ1-2, with D perhaps matching TRBD1 (5 bases). The CDR3 sequence is 15 residues long. Germline CDR1 reads LGHDT; CDR2 reads YNNKEL (reference sequence). Trimming stripped 0 bases from V and 2 bases from J, with 10 bases between. The CDR3, as DNA: TGTGCCAGCAGCCAAGATGGGGGATTGAACTATGGCTACACCTTC. Translating gives CASSQDGGLNYGYTF.

This chain links TRBV5-5 with TRBJ2-2; D may be TRBD1 (5 bases). The CDR3 totals 15 residues. V was clipped by 2 bases and J by 2 bases, with 10 bases between them. CDR1 is SGHKS and CDR2 is YYEKEE in the germline V gene (reference sequence). CDR3 protein: CASSFRQINTGELFF. For the CDR3, the DNA is TGTGCCAGCAGCTTTCGACAGATAAACACCGGGGAGCTGTTTTTT.

This clone was found many times. The chain combines TRBV4-1 with TRBJ2-3, with 9 bases that match TRBD1. Germline V lookup: CDR1 MGHRA, CDR2 YSYEKL. The J segment lost 4 bases and the V segment lost 4 bases, leaving 6 bases of the junction unmatched. There are 15 residues in the CDR3. The CDR3, as DNA: TGCGCCAGCAGCCGCGGGACAGGGAACGCAGATACGCAGTATTTT. It translates to CASSRGTGNADTQYF.

The chain couples TRBV6-5 to TRBJ1-2; tentatively, D is TRBD1 (6 bases). Germline-derived CDR1 and CDR2 are MNHEY and SVGAGI. The CDR3 is 14 amino acids. The germline V and J ends were trimmed by 5 bases and 8 bases, with 18 bases remaining between them. The CDR3 DNA reads as TGTGCCAGCAGTACCACCGCGGGGGCCTGGGGCTACACCTTC. Translation gives CASSTTAGAWGYTF.

This clone came up once. V gene TRBV3-1 (or the pseudogene TRBV3-2) combines with J gene TRBJ1-6, with D unresolved. Trimming cost V 0 bases and J 0 bases, with 6 bases left between them. The length of the CDR3 is 16 residues. Per the germline V gene, CDR1 is LGHDT and CDR2 is YNNKEL (reference sequence). The DNA for the CDR3 is TGTGCCAGCAGCCAAGACAGAAGCTCCTATAATTCACCCCTCCACTTT. Translating it yields CASSQDRSSYNSPLHF.

The chain has TRBV9 and TRBJ2-7; TRBD1 or TRBD2 may be the D gene (6 bases each). CDR3 length: 15 residues. The V end lost 2 bases, the J end lost 6 bases, and 18 bases lay between the germline ends. Germline V gives CDR1 SGDLS, CDR2 YYNGEE. In DNA, the CDR3 is TGTGCCAGCAGCGTTCGCGGGACACTCCTCTCCGAGCAGTACTTC. Translating it yields CASSVRGTLLSEQYF.

The CDR3 nucleotides read TGTGCCAGCAGCCAAGCCAGCGCGGATAATGAGCAGTTCTTC. Amino acids: CASSQASADNEQFF. The chain links TRBV14 to TRBJ2-1; D unresolved. Germline V gene sequence: CDR1 SGHDN, CDR2 FVKESK. The CDR3 runs 14 residues. V lost 1 base and J 7 bases, leaving 11 bases between the germline ends. Full variable domain (rest looked up from reference TRBV14 and TRBJ2-1): EAGVTQFPSHSVIEKGQTVTLRCDPISGHDNLYWYRRVMGKEIKFLLHFVKESKQDESGMPNNRFLAERTGGTYSTLKVQPAELEDSGVYFCASSQASADNEQFFGPGTRLTVL.

The chain couples TRBV2 to TRBJ2-7, with 7 bases aligning to TRBD1. The germline gives CDR1 SNHLY, CDR2 FYNNEI. The length of the CDR3 is 13 residues. J was trimmed by 0 bases and V by 6 bases; bases with no gene match: 2. CDR3 DNA sequence: TGTGCCAGCAGGGGGACAGACTCCTACGAGCAGTACTTC. This gives the protein CASRGTDSYEQYF.

This chain links TRBV4-2 with TRBJ2-1, with a possible D match to TRBD2 (6 bases). Germline CDR1 LGHNA, CDR2 YNFKEQ. The CDR3 sequence is 17 residues long. Trimming cost V 4 bases and J 8 bases, with 24 bases left between them. The DNA for the CDR3 is TGTGCCAGCAGCCTATTACCGGGACTGCGTAATTCGGATGAGCAGTTCTTC. It codes for CASSLLPGLRNSDEQFF.

The chain recombines TRBV24-1 with TRBJ2-7; the D call may be TRBD1 or TRBD2 (5 bases each). Trimming took off 4 bases at V and 9 bases at J, with 15 bases between the two ends. Per the germline V gene, CDR1 is KGHDR and CDR2 is SFDVKD. The CDR3 has 13 residues. The CDR3 here is CATSDQGRGRQYF. DNA for the CDR3: TGTGCCACCAGTGACCAAGGACGGGGCAGGCAGTACTTC.

This clone has just one count. The chain uses TRBV9 and TRBJ2-7; 11 nucleotides align to TRBD2. J lost 7 bases, V lost 4 bases, and 13 bases had no gene match. Germline CDR1 SGDLS, CDR2 YYNGEE. This CDR3 comprises 16 residues. CDR3 bases: TGTGCCAGCAGCCCATCGGGGACTAGCGGTTCTACGGAGCAGTACTTC. Its protein is CASSPSGTSGSTEQYF.

The chain employs TRBV27 and TRBJ1-4, with a tentative D call TRBD1 (6 bases). V lost 0 bases, J lost 4 bases, and 15 bases lay in between. Germline V gene lookup returns CDR1 MNHEY and CDR2 SMNVEV (reference sequence). This CDR3 has 17 residues. The CDR3 here is CASSLSGIQGINEKLFF. The CDR3 coding sequence is TGTGCCAGCAGTTTATCCGGGATTCAGGGGATTAATGAAAAACTGTTTTTT.

The J gene is TRBJ1-6, the V gene TRBV28; 7 nucleotides agree with TRBD1. The CDR3 covers 13 residues. CDR1 and CDR2 (germline): MDHEN, SYDVKM. Trimming at V came to 5 bases and at J to 10 bases, leaving 5 bases not matched to a gene. Here the CDR3 reads CASSRQGDSPLHF. DNA of the CDR3: TGTGCCAGCAGTCGACAGGGAGACTCACCCCTCCACTTT.

The chain has TRBV19 and TRBJ1-3; D not certain. CDR3 length: 16 residues. Germline-derived CDR1 and CDR2 are LNHDA and SQIVND (reference sequence). V was shortened by 2 bases and J by 0 bases, with 11 bases between the two germline ends. CDR3 sequence: CASSIQAGSSGNTIYF. As DNA, the CDR3 is TGTGCCAGTAGTATACAGGCGGGGAGCTCTGGAAACACCATATATTTT. Full variable domain (outside the CDR3, taken from reference TRBV19 and TRBJ1-3): DGGITQSPKYLFRKEGQNVTLSCEQNLNHDAMYWYRQDPGQGLRLIYYSQIVNDFQKGDIAEGYSVSREKKESFPLTVTSAQKNPTAFYLCASSIQAGSSGNTIYFGEGSWLTVV.

V gene TRBV4-3 combines with J gene TRBJ1-2, with TRBD1 as a possible D gene (6 bases). CDR3 length equals 14 residues. Trimming left V 0 bases short and J 4 bases short, with 9 bases between. The germline V gene has CDR1 LGHNA and CDR2 YSLEER. In nucleotides, the CDR3 is TGCGCCAGCAGCCAAGACCGGGGGGCCTATGGCTACACCTTC. Its translation: CASSQDRGAYGYTF.

This clone is a singleton in its sample. This chain joins TRBV5-3 and TRBJ1-4, with D unresolved. TRBV5-3 qualifies as an ORF whose function is uncertain. The V and J ends lost 4 bases and 8 bases respectively, with 18 bases between them. The CDR3 contains 15 residues. CDR3: CARSHPGSGKEKLFF. CDR3 DNA: TGTGCCAGAAGCCACCCGGGGTCGGGGAAAGAAAAACTGTTTTTT.

This clone was seen only a few times. The chain carries TRBV6-2 or TRBV6-3 and TRBJ1-2; 7 positions match TRBD1. The trim removed 6 bases at V and 0 bases at J, leaving 13 bases unmatched. Per the germline V gene, CDR1 is MNHEY and CDR2 is SVGEGT. This CDR3 contains 17 residues. CDR3 in DNA: TGTGCCAGCAGCAAGACGGGACAGTTTATTTCTAACTATGGCTACACCTTC. Its protein product is CASSKTGQFISNYGYTF.

This clone was recorded a few times. The gene calls are TRBV12-5 and TRBJ2-1; 11 bases map to TRBD2. Germline-derived CDR1 and CDR2 are LGHNT and FRNRAP. The CDR3 is 16 amino acids. The V gene end was trimmed by 1 base and the J gene end by 9 bases; junction bases not matched to a gene: 8. As DNA, the CDR3 is TGTGCTAGTGGTTTGGCCCTAGCGGGGGGCCCCGCTGAGCAGTTCTTC. Protein sequence: CASGLALAGGPAEQFF.

This clone was seen just once. The chain uses TRBV27 and TRBJ2-2; D is unclear. This CDR3 is built from 15 residues. Deletions cut 3 bases from V and 4 bases from J, with 12 bases between. Germline CDR1 and CDR2: MNHEY and SMNVEV (reference sequence). The CDR3 DNA follows: TGTGCCAGCAGTTTTGACGGATTCAGCACCGGGGAGCTGTTTTTT. Protein product: CASSFDGFSTGELFF.

The V call is TRBV2, the J call TRBJ2-3, with 7 nucleotides matching TRBD2. The V gene end was trimmed by 8 bases and the J gene end by 3 bases; junction bases not matched to a gene: 17. The CDR3 is 17 residues long. Germline V gene data show CDR1 as SNHLY and CDR2 as FYNNEI. The CDR3 DNA reads as TGTGCCAGCGGCCGGGACTACTCTAGCAGGAGGACAGATACGCAGTATTTT. Translating gives CASGRDYSSRRTDTQYF.